Below are 22 T cell receptor beta chains sequenced from a single sample in a study of OX40 agonist ivuxolimab in advanced cancers. Profiled with immunoSEQ multiplex PCR; TCRdb holds only in-frame clones, not every one. Of roughly 80,000 clones listed, over 70% were seen once; the top ten hold 6.9%. The sample was CD4+ or CD8+ T cells sorted from blood, taken in a trial of the OX40 agonist ivuxolimab. The receptors come from an adult with an advanced solid tumor such as melanoma, head and neck, liver or kidney cancer.

The V call is TRBV7-9, the J call TRBJ2-5, with 12 bases identical to TRBD1. Germline lookup yields CDR1 SEHNR and CDR2 FQNEAQ (reference sequence). J was trimmed by 4 bases and V by 6 bases; bases with no gene match: 9. This CDR3 comprises 16 residues. The CDR3 loop reads CASSQPRDRGLETQYF. CDR3 nucleotides: TGTGCCAGCAGTCAGCCCAGGGACAGGGGGCTAGAGACCCAGTACTTC.

The chain couples TRBV5-4 to TRBJ1-1, with D perhaps matching TRBD1 (6 bases). V was shortened by 2 bases and J by 2 bases, with 13 bases between the two germline ends. Germline V gene sequence: CDR1 SGHNT, CDR2 YYREEE (reference sequence). This CDR3 contains 15 residues. The CDR3 nucleotides read TGTGCCAGCAGCTTTGACTACAGGGATAACACTGAAGCTTTCTTT. Its translation: CASSFDYRDNTEAFF.

CDR3 coding DNA: TGCGCCAGCAGCTTGGACGGGGGGCGTAATGAAAAACTGTTTTTT. Protein sequence: CASSLDGGRNEKLFF. This chain uses TRBV5-1 with TRBJ1-4; possible D gene TRBD1, 6 bases. CDR1 is SGHRS and CDR2 is YFSETQ in the germline V gene. Deletions cut 0 bases from V and 4 bases from J, with 10 bases between. The CDR3 is made up of 15 amino acids.

The chain combines TRBV27 with TRBJ2-1, with 8 bases aligning to TRBD2. The CDR3 length is 15 residues. The ends lost 4 bases at V and 8 bases at J; junction bases unmatched: 10. The germline V gene has CDR1 MNHEY and CDR2 SMNVEV (reference sequence). The CDR3 here is CASSSAAGGWDEQFF. CDR3 bases: TGTGCCAGCAGTTCCGCCGCGGGAGGATGGGATGAGCAGTTCTTC.

V gene TRBV7-6 combines with J gene TRBJ1-1; a weak D match, TRBD1 (6 bases). Germline V lookup: CDR1 SGHVS, CDR2 FNYEAQ. This CDR3 spans 15 amino acids. Trimming took 8 bases from V and 0 from J, leaving 16 bases between them. CDR3 nucleotide sequence: TGTGCCAGCGGAAACGGACAGTTGCTGAACACTGAAGCTTTCTTT. The encoded protein is CASGNGQLLNTEAFF.

V and J are TRBV29-1 and TRBJ1-1; D is possibly TRBD1 (5 bases). This CDR3 comprises 15 residues. Germline V gene sequence: CDR1 SQVTM, CDR2 ANQGSEA. The V gene lost 7 bases and the J gene lost 0 bases, with 18 bases spanning the gap. The CDR3, as DNA: TGCAGCGCCAGGGCCGGGTGGGCCATGAACACTGAAGCTTTCTTT. Translating gives CSARAGWAMNTEAFF.

V is TRBV4-3 and J is TRBJ1-5; D not certain. The V end was cut by 1 base, the J end by 3 bases, with 7 bases between. The CDR3 consists of 14 residues. Looked up from germline, CDR1 is LGHNA and CDR2 is YSLEER. Here the CDR3 reads CASSQAQNNQPQHF. CDR3 coding DNA: TGCGCCAGCAGCCAAGCACAGAACAATCAGCCCCAGCATTTT.

In this sample, this clone turned up a few times. The V call is TRBV2, the J call TRBJ2-1; 8 bases align to TRBD2. The CDR3 totals 14 residues. Germline CDR1 SNHLY, CDR2 FYNNEI. V dropped 5 bases and J dropped 8; count of bases not matched to a gene: 8. The CDR3 is CASSSTGLGYEQFF. CDR3 nucleotides: TGTGCCAGCAGTTCTACGGGACTAGGGTATGAGCAGTTCTTC.

The rearrangement joins TRBV19 to TRBJ2-5, with D possibly TRBD1 on 6 matching bases. Germline V gene lookup returns CDR1 LNHDA and CDR2 SQIVND (reference sequence). This CDR3 has 13 amino acids. The germline V and J ends were trimmed by 3 bases and 5 bases, with 10 bases remaining between them. The CDR3 loop reads CASSIGGWETQYF. As DNA, the CDR3 is TGTGCCAGTAGTATTGGGGGCTGGGAGACCCAGTACTTC.

The chain has TRBV18 and TRBJ2-2, with D unresolved. The CDR3 totals 18 residues. Looked up from germline, CDR1 is KGHSH and CDR2 is LQKENI. The V end lost 0 bases, the J end lost 3 bases, and 17 bases lay between the germline ends. CDR3 DNA sequence: TGTGCCAGCTCACCACCGCGATCCGGGTCGGGTTACACCGGGGAGCTGTTTTTT. Amino acid sequence: CASSPPRSGSGYTGELFF.

The CDR3 region has the DNA TGTGCCAGCAGGGGAGGTGGAAACACCATATATTTT. Amino acids: CASRGGGNTIYF. This sequence joins TRBV2 and TRBJ1-3, with D unresolved. Per germline, CDR1 SNHLY and CDR2 FYNNEI. The CDR3 loop spans 12 amino acids. V was clipped by 6 bases and J by 3 bases, with 6 bases between them.

As DNA, the CDR3 is TGCGCCAGCAGCGCCGGGACAGGGGACTATGGCTACACCTTC. Translating gives CASSAGTGDYGYTF. The V and J genes are TRBV5-1 and TRBJ1-2; 10 bases line up with TRBD1. Germline V CDR1 and CDR2: SGHRS, YFSETQ. V lost 4 bases to trimming and J lost 3 bases; unmatched junction nucleotides: 3. The CDR3 extends over 14 amino acids. The full variable domain, with the rest looked up from reference TRBV5-1 and TRBJ1-2, is KAGVTQTPRYLIKTRGQQVTLSCSPISGHRSVSWYQQTPGQGLQFLFEYFSETQRNKGNFPGRFSGRQFSNSRSEMNVSTLELGDSALYLCASSAGTGDYGYTFGSGTRLTVV.

The rearrangement joins TRBV15 to TRBJ2-3, with 7 bases identical to TRBD1. There are 16 residues in the CDR3. Unmatched junction bases numbered 5, after V lost 0 bases and J lost 2 bases. Germline assignment: CDR1 LNHNV and CDR2 YYDKDF (reference sequence). The CDR3 DNA sequence: TGTGCCACCAGCAGAGAAGGGGGCTTCTACACAGATACGCAGTATTTT. Translation gives CATSREGGFYTDTQYF.

This clone occurred once. The chain's CDR3 is CASSYSTGSNTEAFF. The CDR3 coding sequence is TGTGCCAGCAGTTACTCGACGGGCTCGAACACTGAAGCTTTCTTT. The chain is built from TRBV6-6 and TRBJ1-1; D gene ambiguous. Per germline, CDR1 MNHNY and CDR2 SVGAGI (reference sequence). Trimming cost V 0 bases and J 1 base, with 9 bases left between them. The CDR3 consists of 15 residues.

CDR3 DNA sequence: TGTGCCAGCAGCAGAACCGGGACTAGCGCAATGATACAGTTCTTC. Its translation is CASSRTGTSAMIQFF. The chain employs TRBV7-9 and TRBJ2-1; 10 bases fit TRBD2. The trim removed 5 bases at V and 13 bases at J, leaving 14 bases unmatched. This CDR3 is built from 15 residues. From germline, CDR1 is SEHNR and CDR2 FQNEAQ (reference sequence).

The J gene is TRBJ2-7, the V gene TRBV27; D could derive from TRBD1 or TRBD2 (5 bases each). The ends were cut back, 8 bases at V and 0 bases at J, with 14 bases in the middle. The CDR3 length is 14 residues. The V gene's germline CDR1 is MNHEY and CDR2 SMNVEV (reference sequence). The CDR3 DNA follows: TGTGCCAGCGGCTACCGGGGCAGCTCCTACGAGCAGTACTTC. It specifies CASGYRGSSYEQYF.

This rearrangement joins TRBV10-2 to TRBJ2-7; D is unclear. V was pared by 5 bases and J by 2 bases, with 16 bases between. CDR3 length equals 15 residues. The V gene's germline CDR1 is WSHSY and CDR2 SAAADI. CDR3: CASSYRAGLTYEQYF. CDR3 bases: TGCGCCAGCAGTTATAGGGCAGGCCTTACCTACGAGCAGTACTTC.

This chain connects TRBV6-6 to TRBJ2-3; TRBD2 might be the D (6 bases). The CDR3 loop spans 13 amino acids. Deletions cut 6 bases from V and 9 bases from J, with 16 bases between. In germline, CDR1 is MNHNY, CDR2 SVGAGI (reference sequence). The CDR3, as DNA: TGTGCCAGCAGCACGACTAGTAAAGAGACGCAGTATTTT. Translation gives CASSTTSKETQYF.

The CDR3 coding sequence is TGCAGCGCTAGCGGGGGGCTCCAAGAGACCCAGTACTTC. Amino acid sequence: CSASGGLQETQYF. The chain couples TRBV29-1 to TRBJ2-5; 11 nucleotides agree with TRBD2. Germline V CDR1 and CDR2: SQVTM, ANQGSEA. The CDR3 has 13 amino acids. V was clipped by 7 bases and J by 1 base; unmatched bases: 2. The whole variable domain, remainder taken from reference TRBV29-1 and TRBJ2-5, is SAVISQKPSRDICQRGTSLTIQCQVDSQVTMMFWYRQQPGQSLTLIATANQGSEATYESGFVIDKFPISRPNLTFSTLTVSNMSPEDSSIYLCSASGGLQETQYFGPGTRLLVL.

The rearrangement links TRBV9 to TRBJ1-6, with TRBD1 identical over 10 bases. The CDR3 is 16 amino acids. Germline-derived CDR1 and CDR2 are SGDLS and YYNGEE. Trimming at V came to 5 bases and at J to 7 bases, leaving 9 bases not matched to a gene. Written as DNA, the CDR3 is TGTGCCAGCAGTGCCAGAGACAGGGGGCGGAATTCACCCCTCCACTTT. Its translation is CASSARDRGRNSPLHF.

The chain is built from TRBV11-3 and TRBJ1-2; 8 nucleotides align to TRBD1. From germline, CDR1 is SGHNT and CDR2 YENEEA. The CDR3 totals 15 residues. V gave up 4 bases and J gave up 1 base; unmatched junction bases: 5. This CDR3 reads CASSSYRGSNYGYTF. The DNA of the CDR3 is TGTGCCAGCAGCTCCTACAGGGGGAGTAACTATGGCTACACCTTC.

The V call is TRBV19, the J call TRBJ1-5, with D possibly being TRBD1 (6 bases). Trimming removed 3 bases from V and 5 bases from J, with 17 bases in between. CDR3 length: 16 amino acids. Germline assignment: CDR1 LNHDA and CDR2 SQIVND (reference sequence). The CDR3 here is CASSMGGQGVYQPQHF. The CDR3 DNA reads as TGTGCCAGTAGTATGGGGGGGCAGGGAGTCTATCAGCCCCAGCATTTT.